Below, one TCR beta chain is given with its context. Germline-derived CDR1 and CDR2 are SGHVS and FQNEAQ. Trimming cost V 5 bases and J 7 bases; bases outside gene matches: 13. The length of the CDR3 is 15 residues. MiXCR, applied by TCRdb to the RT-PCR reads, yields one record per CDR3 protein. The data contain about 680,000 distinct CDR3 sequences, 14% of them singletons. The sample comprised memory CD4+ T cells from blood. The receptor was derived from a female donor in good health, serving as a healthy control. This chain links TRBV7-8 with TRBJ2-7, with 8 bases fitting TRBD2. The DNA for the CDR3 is TGTGCCAGCAGCCGATTAGAGAGCGGGAGCGGAGAGCAGTACTTC. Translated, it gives CASSRLESGSGEQYF.